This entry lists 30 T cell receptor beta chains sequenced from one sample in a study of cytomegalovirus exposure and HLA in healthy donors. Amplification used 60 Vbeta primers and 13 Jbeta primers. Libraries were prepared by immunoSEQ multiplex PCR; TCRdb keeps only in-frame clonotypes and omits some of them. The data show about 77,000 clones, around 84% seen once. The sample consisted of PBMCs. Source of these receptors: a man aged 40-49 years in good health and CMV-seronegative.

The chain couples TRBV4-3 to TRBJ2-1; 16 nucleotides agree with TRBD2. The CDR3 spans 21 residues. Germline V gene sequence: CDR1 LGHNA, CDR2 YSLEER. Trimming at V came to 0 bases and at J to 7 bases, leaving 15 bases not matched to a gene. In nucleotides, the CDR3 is TGCGCCAGCAGCCAAGAGGTACCGGGACTAGCGGGAGGGACACGGGGAAATGAGCAGTTCTTC. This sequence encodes CASSQEVPGLAGGTRGNEQFF.

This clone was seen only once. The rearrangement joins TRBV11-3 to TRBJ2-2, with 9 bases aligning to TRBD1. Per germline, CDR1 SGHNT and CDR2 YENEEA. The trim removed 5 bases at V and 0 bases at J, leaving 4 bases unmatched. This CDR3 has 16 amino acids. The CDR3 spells CASSRGQGTNTGELFF. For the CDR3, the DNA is TGTGCCAGCAGCCGGGGACAGGGTACGAACACCGGGGAGCTGTTTTTT.

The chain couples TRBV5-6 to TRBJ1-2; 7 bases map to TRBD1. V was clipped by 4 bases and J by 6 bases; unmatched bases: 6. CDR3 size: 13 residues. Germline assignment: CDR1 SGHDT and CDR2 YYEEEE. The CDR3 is CASSLRQGDGYTF. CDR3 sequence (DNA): TGTGCCAGCAGCCTTAGACAGGGTGATGGCTACACCTTC.

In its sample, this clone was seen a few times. The CDR3 here is CASRQAGGELFF. The CDR3 nucleotides read TGCGCCAGCAGGCAAGCAGGCGGGGAGCTGTTTTTT. The genes are TRBV5-1 and TRBJ2-2; D not resolved. There are 12 residues in the CDR3. Germline V CDR1 and CDR2: SGHRS, YFSETQ. Between the trimmed V and J ends, which lost 5 bases and 7 bases, there was a span of 9 bases. Based on the CDR3 plus reference TRBV5-1 and TRBJ2-2, the full variable domain is KAGVTQTPRYLIKTRGQQVTLSCSPISGHRSVSWYQQTPGQGLQFLFEYFSETQRNKGNFPGRFSGRQFSNSRSEMNVSTLELGDSALYLCASRQAGGELFFGEGSRLTVL.

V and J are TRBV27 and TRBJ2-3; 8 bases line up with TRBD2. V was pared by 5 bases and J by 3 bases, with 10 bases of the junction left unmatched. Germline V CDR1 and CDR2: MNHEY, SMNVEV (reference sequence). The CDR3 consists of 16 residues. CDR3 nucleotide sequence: TGTGCCAGCAGTCCCACTCAGCGGGAGAGTACAGATACGCAGTATTTT. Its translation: CASSPTQRESTDTQYF.

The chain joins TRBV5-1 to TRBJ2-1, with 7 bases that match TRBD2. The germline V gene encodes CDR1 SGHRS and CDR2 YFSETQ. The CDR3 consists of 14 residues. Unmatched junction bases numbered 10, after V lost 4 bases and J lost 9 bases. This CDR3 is CASSPVGGRIEQFF. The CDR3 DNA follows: TGCGCCAGCAGCCCCGTCGGGGGGAGGATTGAGCAGTTCTTC.

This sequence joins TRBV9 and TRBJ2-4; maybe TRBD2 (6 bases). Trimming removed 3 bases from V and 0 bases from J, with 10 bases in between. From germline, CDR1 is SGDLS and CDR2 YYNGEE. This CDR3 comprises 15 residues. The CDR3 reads CASSEEGLAKNIQYF. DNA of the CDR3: TGTGCCAGCAGCGAGGAGGGTCTAGCCAAAAACATTCAGTACTTC.

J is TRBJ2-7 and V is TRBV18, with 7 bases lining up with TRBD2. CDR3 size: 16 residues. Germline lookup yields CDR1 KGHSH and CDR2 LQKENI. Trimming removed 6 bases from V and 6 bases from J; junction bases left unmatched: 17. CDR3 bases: TGTGCCAGCTCGAACTGGGGTCTTGCGGGAGCCCCCGAGCAGTACTTC. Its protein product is CASSNWGLAGAPEQYF. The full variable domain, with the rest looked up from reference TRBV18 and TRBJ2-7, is NAGVMQNPRHLVRRRGQEARLRCSPMKGHSHVYWYRQLPEEGLKFMVYLQKENIIDESGMPKERFSAEFPKEGPSILRIQQVVRGDSAAYFCASSNWGLAGAPEQYFGPGTRLTVT.

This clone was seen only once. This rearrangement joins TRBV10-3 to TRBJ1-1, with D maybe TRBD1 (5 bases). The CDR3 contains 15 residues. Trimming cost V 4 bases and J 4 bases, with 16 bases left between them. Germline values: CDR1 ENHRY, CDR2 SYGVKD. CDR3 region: CAISGSMGEGTEAFF. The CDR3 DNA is TGTGCCATCAGTGGAAGCATGGGGGAGGGCACTGAAGCTTTCTTT.

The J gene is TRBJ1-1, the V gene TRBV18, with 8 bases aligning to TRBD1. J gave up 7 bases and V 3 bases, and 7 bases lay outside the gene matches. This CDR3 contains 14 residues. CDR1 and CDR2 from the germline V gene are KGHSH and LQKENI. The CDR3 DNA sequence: TGTGCCAGCTCACCCTTCAGGGGGCAGAATGAAGCTTTCTTT. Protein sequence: CASSPFRGQNEAFF.

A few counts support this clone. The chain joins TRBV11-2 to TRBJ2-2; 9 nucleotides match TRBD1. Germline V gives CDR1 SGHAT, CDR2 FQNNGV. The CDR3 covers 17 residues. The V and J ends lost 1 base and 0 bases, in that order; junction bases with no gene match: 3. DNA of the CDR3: TGTGCCAGCAGCTTAGTGGGGACAGGGCCGAACACCGGGGAGCTGTTTTTT. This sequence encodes CASSLVGTGPNTGELFF.

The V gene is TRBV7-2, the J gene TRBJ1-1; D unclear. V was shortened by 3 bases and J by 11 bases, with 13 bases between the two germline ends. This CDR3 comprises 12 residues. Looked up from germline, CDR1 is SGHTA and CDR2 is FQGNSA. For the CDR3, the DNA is TGTGCCAGCAGCTTGGGCCCTTTGGTGGCTTTCTTT. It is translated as CASSLGPLVAFF.

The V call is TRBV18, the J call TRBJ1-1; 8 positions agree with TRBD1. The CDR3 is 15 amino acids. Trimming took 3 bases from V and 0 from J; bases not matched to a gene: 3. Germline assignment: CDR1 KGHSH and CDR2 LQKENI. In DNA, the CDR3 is TGTGCCAGCTCACCCCAGGGGGCCATGAACACTGAAGCTTTCTTT. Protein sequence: CASSPQGAMNTEAFF. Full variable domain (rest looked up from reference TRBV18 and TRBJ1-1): NAGVMQNPRHLVRRRGQEARLRCSPMKGHSHVYWYRQLPEEGLKFMVYLQKENIIDESGMPKERFSAEFPKEGPSILRIQQVVRGDSAAYFCASSPQGAMNTEAFFGQGTRLTVV.

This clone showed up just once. Here the CDR3 DNA reads TGTGCCAGCATGACCAAGGACACCTTCGGAGATACGCAGTATTTT. Protein sequence: CASMTKDTFGDTQYF. This rearrangement joins TRBV6-4 to TRBJ2-3, with a possible D match to TRBD1 (5 bases). This CDR3 is built from 15 residues. Germline CDR1 reads MRHNA; CDR2 reads SNTAGT. V lost 7 bases and J 5 bases, leaving 19 bases between the germline ends.

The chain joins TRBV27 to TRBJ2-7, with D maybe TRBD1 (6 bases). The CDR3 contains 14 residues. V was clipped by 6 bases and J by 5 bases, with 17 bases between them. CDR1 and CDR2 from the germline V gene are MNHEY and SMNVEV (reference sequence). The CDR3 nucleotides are TGTGCCAGCAGCTCTGGCAGGGGCATGGACGAGCAGTACTTC. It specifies CASSSGRGMDEQYF.

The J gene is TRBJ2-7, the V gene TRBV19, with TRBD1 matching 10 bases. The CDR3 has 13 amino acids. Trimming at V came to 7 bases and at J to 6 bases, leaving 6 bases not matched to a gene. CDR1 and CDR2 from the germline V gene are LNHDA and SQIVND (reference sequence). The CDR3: CASKRQGAAEQYF. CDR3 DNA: TGTGCCAGTAAAAGACAGGGGGCCGCCGAGCAGTACTTC.

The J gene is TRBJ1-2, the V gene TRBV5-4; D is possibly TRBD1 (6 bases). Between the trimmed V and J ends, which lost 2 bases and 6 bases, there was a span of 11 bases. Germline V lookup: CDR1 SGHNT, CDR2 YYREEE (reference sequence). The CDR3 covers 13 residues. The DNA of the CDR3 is TGTGCCAGCAGCTTCCGGGACAAGGATGGCTACACCTTC. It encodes CASSFRDKDGYTF.

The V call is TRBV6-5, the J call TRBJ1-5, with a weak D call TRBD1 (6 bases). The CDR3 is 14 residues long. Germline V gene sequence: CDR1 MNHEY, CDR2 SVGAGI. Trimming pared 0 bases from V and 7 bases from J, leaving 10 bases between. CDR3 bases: TGTGCCAGCAGTTACTCGGGGGCTGGCCAGCCCCAGCATTTT. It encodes CASSYSGAGQPQHF.

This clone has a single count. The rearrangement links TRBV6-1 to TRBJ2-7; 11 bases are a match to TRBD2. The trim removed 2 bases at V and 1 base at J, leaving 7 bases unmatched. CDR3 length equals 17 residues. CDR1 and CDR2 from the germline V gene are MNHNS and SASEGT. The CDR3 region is CASSEFGTSGNSYEQYF. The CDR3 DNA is TGTGCCAGCAGTGAATTTGGGACTAGCGGCAATTCCTACGAGCAGTACTTC.

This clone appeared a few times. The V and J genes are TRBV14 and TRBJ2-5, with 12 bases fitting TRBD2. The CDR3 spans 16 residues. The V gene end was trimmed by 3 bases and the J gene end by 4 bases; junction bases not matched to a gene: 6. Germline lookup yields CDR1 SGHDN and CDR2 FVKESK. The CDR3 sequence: CASSQELAGGRETQYF. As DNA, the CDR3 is TGTGCCAGCAGCCAGGAACTAGCGGGAGGACGAGAGACCCAGTACTTC. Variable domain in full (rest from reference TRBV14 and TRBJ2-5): EAGVTQFPSHSVIEKGQTVTLRCDPISGHDNLYWYRRVMGKEIKFLLHFVKESKQDESGMPNNRFLAERTGGTYSTLKVQPAELEDSGVYFCASSQELAGGRETQYFGPGTRLLVL.

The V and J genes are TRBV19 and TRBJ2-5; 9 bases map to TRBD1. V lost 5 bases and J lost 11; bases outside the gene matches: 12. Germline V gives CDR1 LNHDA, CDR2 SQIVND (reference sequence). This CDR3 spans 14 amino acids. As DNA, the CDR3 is TGTGCCAGTAGTCGAGGGACAGGGCGCCTAGAGCAGTACTTC. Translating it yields CASSRGTGRLEQYF. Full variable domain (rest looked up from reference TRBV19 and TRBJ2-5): DGGITQSPKYLFRKEGQNVTLSCEQNLNHDAMYWYRQDPGQGLRLIYYSQIVNDFQKGDIAEGYSVSREKKESFPLTVTSAQKNPTAFYLCASSRGTGRLEQYFGPGTRLLVL.

The CDR3: CASSRTGLFGNTIYF. The CDR3 nucleotides read TGTGCCAGCAGCCGGACAGGGCTCTTTGGAAACACCATATATTTT. The chain joins TRBV9 to TRBJ1-3, with 8 positions matching TRBD1. Germline values: CDR1 SGDLS, CDR2 YYNGEE. The trim removed 4 bases at V and 3 bases at J, leaving 6 bases unmatched. The CDR3 spans 15 residues.

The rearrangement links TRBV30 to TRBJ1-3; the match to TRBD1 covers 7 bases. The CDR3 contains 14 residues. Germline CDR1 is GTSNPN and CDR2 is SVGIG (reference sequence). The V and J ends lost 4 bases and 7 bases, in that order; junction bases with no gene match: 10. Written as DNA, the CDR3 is TGTGCCTGGAATTTTGGGGACAGTCGCAACACCATATATTTT. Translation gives CAWNFGDSRNTIYF. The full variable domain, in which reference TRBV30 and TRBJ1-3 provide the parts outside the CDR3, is SQTIHQWPATLVQPVGSPLSLECTVEGTSNPNLYWYRQAAGRGLQLLFYSVGIGQISSEVPQNLSASRPQDRQFILSSKKLLLSDSGFYLCAWNFGDSRNTIYFGEGSWLTVV.

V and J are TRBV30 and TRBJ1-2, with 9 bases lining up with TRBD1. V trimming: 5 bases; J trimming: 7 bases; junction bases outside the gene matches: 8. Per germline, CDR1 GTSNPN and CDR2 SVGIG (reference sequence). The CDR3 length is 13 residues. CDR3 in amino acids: CAWATGTGSGYTF. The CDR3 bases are TGTGCCTGGGCTACCGGGACAGGGTCTGGCTACACCTTC. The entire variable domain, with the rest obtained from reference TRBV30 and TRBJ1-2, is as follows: SQTIHQWPATLVQPVGSPLSLECTVEGTSNPNLYWYRQAAGRGLQLLFYSVGIGQISSEVPQNLSASRPQDRQFILSSKKLLLSDSGFYLCAWATGTGSGYTFGSGTRLTVV.

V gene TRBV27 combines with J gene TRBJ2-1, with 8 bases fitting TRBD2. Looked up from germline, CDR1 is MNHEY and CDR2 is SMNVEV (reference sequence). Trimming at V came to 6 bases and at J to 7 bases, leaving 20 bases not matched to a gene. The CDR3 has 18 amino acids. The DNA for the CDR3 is TGTGCCAGCAGGCTAGGTGGGCGGGGCGGGAGGATTGAAAATGAGCAGTTCTTC. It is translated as CASRLGGRGGRIENEQFF.

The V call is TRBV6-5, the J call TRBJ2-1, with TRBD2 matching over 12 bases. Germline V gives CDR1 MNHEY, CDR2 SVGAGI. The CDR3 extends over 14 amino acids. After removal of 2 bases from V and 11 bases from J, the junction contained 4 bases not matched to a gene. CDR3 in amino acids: CASSYPGLAGQQFF. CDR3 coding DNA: TGTGCCAGCAGTTACCCCGGACTAGCGGGACAGCAGTTCTTC.

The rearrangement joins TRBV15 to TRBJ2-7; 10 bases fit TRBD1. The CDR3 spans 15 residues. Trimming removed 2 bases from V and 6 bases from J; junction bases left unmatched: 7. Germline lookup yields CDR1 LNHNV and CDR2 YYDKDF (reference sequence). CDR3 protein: CATSRTGQGPSEQYF. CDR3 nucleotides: TGTGCCACCAGCAGAACGGGACAGGGGCCGTCCGAGCAGTACTTC. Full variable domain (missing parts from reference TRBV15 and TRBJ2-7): DAMVIQNPRYQVTQFGKPVTLSCSQTLNHNVMYWYQQKSSQAPKLLFHYYDKDFNNEADTPDNFQSRRPNTSFCFLDIRSPGLGDTAMYLCATSRTGQGPSEQYFGPGTRLTVT.

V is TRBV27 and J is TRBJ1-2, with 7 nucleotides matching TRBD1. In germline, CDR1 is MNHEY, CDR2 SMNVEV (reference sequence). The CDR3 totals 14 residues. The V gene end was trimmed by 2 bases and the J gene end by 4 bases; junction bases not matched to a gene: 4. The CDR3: CASSLQRGPYGYTF. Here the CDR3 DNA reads TGTGCCAGCAGTTTACAGAGGGGGCCCTATGGCTACACCTTC.

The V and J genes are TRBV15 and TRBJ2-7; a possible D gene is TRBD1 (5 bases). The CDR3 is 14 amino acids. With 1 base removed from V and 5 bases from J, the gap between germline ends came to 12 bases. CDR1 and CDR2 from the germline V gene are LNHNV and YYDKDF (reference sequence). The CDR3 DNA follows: TGTGCCACCAGCAGAGTGCAGGGTATACACGAGCAGTACTTC. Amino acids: CATSRVQGIHEQYF.

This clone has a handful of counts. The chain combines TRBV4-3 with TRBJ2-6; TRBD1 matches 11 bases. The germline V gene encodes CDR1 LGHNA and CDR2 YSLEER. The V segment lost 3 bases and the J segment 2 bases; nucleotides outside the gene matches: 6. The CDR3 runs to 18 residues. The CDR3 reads CASSQGDRGKTGANVLTF. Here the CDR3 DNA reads TGCGCCAGCAGCCAGGGGGACAGGGGGAAAACTGGGGCCAACGTCCTGACTTTC.